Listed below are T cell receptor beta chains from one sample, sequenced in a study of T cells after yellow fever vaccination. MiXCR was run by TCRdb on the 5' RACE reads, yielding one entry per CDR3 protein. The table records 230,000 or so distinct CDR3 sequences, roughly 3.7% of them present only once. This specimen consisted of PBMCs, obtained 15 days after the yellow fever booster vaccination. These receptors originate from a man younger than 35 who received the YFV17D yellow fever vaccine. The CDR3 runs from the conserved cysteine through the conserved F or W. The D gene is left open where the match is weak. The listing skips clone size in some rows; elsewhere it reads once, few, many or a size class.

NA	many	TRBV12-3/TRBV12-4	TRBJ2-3	CASSLARGATSVDTQYF	TGTGCCAGCAGTTTAGCGCGTGGGGCCACGTCAGTAGATACGCAGTATTTT
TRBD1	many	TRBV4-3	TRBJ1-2	CASSQGTGGGVRYGYTF	TGCGCCAGCAGCCAAGGGACAGGCGGGGGTGTCCGGTATGGCTACACCTTC
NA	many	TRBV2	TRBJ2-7	CASSGGAYGDEQYF	TGTGCCAGCAGTGGGGGGGCCTATGGGGACGAGCAGTACTTC
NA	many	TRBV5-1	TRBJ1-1	CASSHPDPNTEAFF	TGCGCCAGCAGCCACCCGGACCCGAACACTGAAGCTTTCTTT
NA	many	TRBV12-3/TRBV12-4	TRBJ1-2	CASSFDEYYGYTF	TGTGCCAGCAGTTTCGACGAGTACTATGGCTACACCTTC
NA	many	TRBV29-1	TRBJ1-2	CSVDIGWENYGYTF	TGCAGCGTTGACATTGGGTGGGAAAACTATGGCTACACCTTC
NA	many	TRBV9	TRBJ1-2	CASSTHQGFYGYTF	TGTGCCAGCAGCACCCATCAGGGGTTCTATGGCTACACCTTC
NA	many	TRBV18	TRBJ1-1	CASSRIQDENTEAFF	TGTGCCAGCTCACGCATACAGGATGAGAACACTGAAGCTTTCTTT
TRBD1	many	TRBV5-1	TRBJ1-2	CASRTGTGASSYGYTF	TGCGCCAGCAGGACCGGGACAGGGGCCTCTTCCTATGGCTACACCTTC
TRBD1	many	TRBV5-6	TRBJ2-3	CASSLRQGAISDTQYF	TGTGCCAGCAGCTTGCGTCAGGGGGCAATATCAGATACGCAGTATTTT
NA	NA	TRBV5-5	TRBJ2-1	CASSFSGISYNEQFF	TGTGCCAGCAGCTTTAGCGGCATCTCCTACAATGAGCAGTTCTTC
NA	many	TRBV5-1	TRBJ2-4	CASSLAGGSAKNIQYF	TGCGCCAGCAGCTTGGCTGGGGGTTCGGCCAAAAACATTCAGTACTTC
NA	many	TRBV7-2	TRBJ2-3	CASSLADHTDTQYF	TGTGCCAGCAGCTTAGCGGACCACACAGATACGCAGTATTTT
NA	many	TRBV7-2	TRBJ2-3	CASSLYPGDTDTQYF	TGTGCCAGCAGCTTATATCCGGGGGACACAGATACGCAGTATTTT
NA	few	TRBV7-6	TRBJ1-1	CASSPYSTSEAFF	TGTGCCAGCAGCCCCTACTCGACATCCGAAGCTTTCTTT
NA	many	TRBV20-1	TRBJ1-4	CSARRVATNEKLFF	TGCAGTGCTAGAAGGGTTGCAACTAATGAAAAACTGTTTTTT
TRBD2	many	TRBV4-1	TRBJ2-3	CASSQDASGGTDTQYF	TGCGCCAGCAGCCAAGACGCTAGCGGGGGAACAGATACGCAGTATTTT
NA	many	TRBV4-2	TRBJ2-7	CASSQDITSSYEQYF	TGTGCCAGCAGCCAAGATATCACTAGCTCCTACGAGCAGTACTTC
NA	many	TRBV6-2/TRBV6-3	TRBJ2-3	CASRRDSQDTQYF	TGTGCCAGCAGACGGGACTCCCAAGATACGCAGTATTTT
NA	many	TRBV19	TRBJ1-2	CASRDRLNYGYTF	TGTGCCAGCCGCGACCGACTTAACTATGGCTACACCTTC
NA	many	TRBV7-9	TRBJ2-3	CASSPSTYTQYF	TGTGCCAGCAGCCCGAGTACGTATACGCAGTATTTT
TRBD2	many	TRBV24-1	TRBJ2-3	CATSNDLRGTSPDTQYF	TGTGCCACCAGTAATGATTTGCGGGGGACCTCCCCGGATACGCAGTATTTT
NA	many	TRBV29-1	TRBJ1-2	CSVRPSSYGYTF	TGCAGCGTTCGTCCCAGCAGCTATGGCTACACCTTC
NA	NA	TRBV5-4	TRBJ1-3	CASSVDSRSGNTIYF	TGTGCCAGCAGCGTGGACAGCCGCTCTGGAAACACCATATATTTT
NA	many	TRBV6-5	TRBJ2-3	CASSYSRGAEDTQYF	TGTGCCAGCAGTTACTCCCGAGGGGCGGAAGATACGCAGTATTTT
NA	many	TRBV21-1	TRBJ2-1	CASSKEIKDPGLAGARTNNEQFF	TGTGCCAGCAGCAAAGAGATAAAAGACCCGGGACTAGCGGGGGCGCGAACGAACAATGAGCAGTTCTTC
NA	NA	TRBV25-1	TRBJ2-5	CASSRTLSQETQYF	TGTGCCAGCAGTAGGACTCTGTCCCAAGAGACCCAGTACTTC
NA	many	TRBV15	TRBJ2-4	CATATGDKNIQYF	TGTGCCACCGCAACAGGTGACAAAAACATTCAGTACTTC
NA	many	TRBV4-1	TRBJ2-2	CASSSVVLGNTGELFF	TGCGCCAGCAGCTCTGTCGTGTTGGGGAACACCGGGGAGCTGTTTTTT
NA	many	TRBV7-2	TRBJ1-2	CASSPNQRDGYTF	TGTGCCAGCAGCCCTAATCAGAGGGATGGCTACACCTTC
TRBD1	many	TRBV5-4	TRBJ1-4	CASNGQGTEKLFF	TGTGCCAGCAATGGACAGGGGACGGAAAAACTGTTTTTT
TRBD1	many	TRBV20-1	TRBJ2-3	CSARDPGQVNMQYF	TGCAGTGCTAGAGATCCCGGACAGGTGAATATGCAGTATTTT
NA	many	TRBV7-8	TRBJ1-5	CASSLEKQGTMRDQPQHF	TGTGCCAGCAGCTTAGAGAAACAGGGAACCATGAGGGATCAGCCCCAGCATTTT
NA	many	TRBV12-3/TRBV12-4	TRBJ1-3	CASRQSGISGNTIYF	TGTGCCAGCAGACAATCAGGGATCTCTGGAAACACCATATATTTT
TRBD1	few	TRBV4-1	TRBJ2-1	CASSQGQGASNEQFF	TGCGCCAGCAGCCAAGGACAGGGAGCATCCAATGAGCAGTTCTTC
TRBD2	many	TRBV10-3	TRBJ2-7	CAISDSAGGPRSYEQYF	TGTGCCATCAGTGACTCAGCGGGGGGGCCCCGGTCCTACGAGCAGTACTTC
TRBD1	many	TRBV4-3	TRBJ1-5	CASSQEQGNQPQHF	TGCGCCAGCAGCCAAGAACAGGGGAATCAGCCCCAGCATTTT
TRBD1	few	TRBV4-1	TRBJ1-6	CASSPLNRGLSPLHF	TGCGCCAGCAGCCCCTTAAACAGGGGGCTTTCACCCCTCCACTTT
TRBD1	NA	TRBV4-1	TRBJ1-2	CASSQEPVKGGYYYGYTF	TGCGCCAGCAGCCAAGAACCTGTAAAAGGGGGCTACTACTATGGCTACACCTTC
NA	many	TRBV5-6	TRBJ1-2	CASSLAARGGGYGYTF	TGTGCCAGCAGCTTGGCGGCAAGAGGGGGTGGCTATGGCTACACCTTC
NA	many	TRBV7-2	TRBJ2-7	CASSLEGRGSSYEQYF	TGTGCCAGCAGCTTAGAGGGTCGGGGGAGCTCCTACGAGCAGTACTTC
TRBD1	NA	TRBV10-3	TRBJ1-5	CAISEEGARQPQHF	TGTGCCATCTCAGAGGAGGGGGCGAGGCAGCCCCAGCATTTT
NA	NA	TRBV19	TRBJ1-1	CARKTMECTEAFF	TGTGCCAGGAAGACGATGGAGTGCACTGAAGCTTTCTTT
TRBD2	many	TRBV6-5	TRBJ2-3	CASSYRAGGPTDTQYF	TGTGCCAGCAGTTATAGGGCGGGGGGACCCACAGATACGCAGTATTTT
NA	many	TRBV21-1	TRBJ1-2	CATSEGNWDGYTF	TGTGCCACCTCAGAGGGGAATTGGGATGGCTACACCTTC
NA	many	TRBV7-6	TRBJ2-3	CASSLDPSDTQYF	TGTGCCAGCAGCTTAGATCCCTCAGATACGCAGTATTTT
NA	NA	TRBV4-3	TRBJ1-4	CASSPTHLYNEKLFF	TGCGCCAGCAGCCCCACCCACCTCTATAATGAAAAACTGTTTTTT
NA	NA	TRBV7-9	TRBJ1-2	CASSLDRGWGYTF	TGTGCCAGCAGCCTTGATAGGGGTTGGGGCTACACCTTC
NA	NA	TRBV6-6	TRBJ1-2	CASSYGQGGYTF	TGTGCCAGCAGTTACGGGCAGGGTGGCTACACCTTC
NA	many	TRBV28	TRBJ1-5	CASSSPTHSGSNQPQHF	TGTGCCAGCAGTTCTCCTACCCACTCGGGAAGCAATCAGCCCCAGCATTTT
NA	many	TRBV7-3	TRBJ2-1	CASSPRSGSNEQFF	TGTGCCAGCAGCCCTCGTAGCGGCTCCAATGAGCAGTTCTTC
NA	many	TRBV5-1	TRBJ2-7	CASSLVSRSYEQYF	TGCGCCAGCAGCTTGGTGAGCCGTTCCTACGAGCAGTACTTC
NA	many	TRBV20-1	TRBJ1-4	CSARVGGGNEKLFF	TGCAGTGCTAGAGTCGGGGGGGGTAATGAAAAACTGTTTTTT
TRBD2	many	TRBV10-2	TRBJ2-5	CASSVERKLAGVGETQYF	TGCGCCAGCAGTGTCGAACGTAAACTAGCGGGGGTGGGAGAGACCCAGTACTTC
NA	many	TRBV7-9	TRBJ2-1	CASTLSTEPPEQFF	TGTGCCAGCACCCTTTCGACCGAGCCCCCTGAGCAGTTCTTC
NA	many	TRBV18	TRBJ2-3	CASSPVGPPITDTQYF	TGTGCCAGCTCACCAGTGGGACCCCCCATCACAGATACGCAGTATTTT
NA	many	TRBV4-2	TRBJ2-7	CASSQDTKRVYLEQYF	TGTGCCAGCAGCCAAGATACGAAGAGGGTGTATCTGGAGCAGTACTTC